This TCR beta chain was recorded in a study of blood T cell repertoires in COVID-19. Only in-frame clones appear in the TCRdb table, and some are missing; sequencing was by immunoSEQ multiplex PCR. The table records roughly 200,000 clones, more than 70% of them present only once. V shed 4 bases, J shed 7 bases, and the junction held 11 bases outside the gene matches. Germline V lookup: CDR1 SNHLY, CDR2 FYNNEI. This CDR3 contains 15 residues. The rearrangement uses TRBV2 and TRBJ2-7; 9 bases match TRBD1. The specimen sequenced was peripheral blood. This sequence was found in a person in their 70s with COVID-19, enrolled during active disease. In nucleotides, the CDR3 is TGTGCCAGCAGTGTTTTGGGACAGGGTCTTTGGGAGCAGTACTTC. Protein: CASSVLGQGLWEQYF.